The 21 T cell receptor beta chains below were found in one sample sequenced in a study of T cell changes during pregnancy in multiple sclerosis. TCRdb's table, derived via immunoSEQ multiplex PCR, lists solely in-frame clones and lacks some. The sample lists just under 40,000 clones, 75% to 95% occurring once. The source was CD4+ T cells from peripheral blood mononuclear cells, collected in the first trimester of pregnancy. The receptor source for this set is a female donor in good health, enrolled as a control in a pregnancy study.

CDR3 DNA sequence: TGTGCCAGCAGCCCAAGACCTGGTAACAGGGCCTGGGCTGAAGCTTTCTTT. This sequence encodes CASSPRPGNRAWAEAFF. The chain couples TRBV11-2 to TRBJ1-1; TRBD1 might be the D (6 bases). This CDR3 is 17 amino acids long. The ends were cut back, 5 bases at V and 6 bases at J, with 25 bases in the middle. Germline loops: CDR1 SGHAT, CDR2 FQNNGV.

This chain links TRBV7-3 with TRBJ2-2; 8 positions agree with TRBD2. Unmatched junction bases numbered 6, after V lost 8 bases and J lost 4 bases. CDR3 length: 14 amino acids. Germline CDR1 and CDR2: SGHTA and FQGTGA. CDR3 residues: CASRGGPATGELFF. The CDR3 DNA follows: TGTGCCAGCCGGGGGGGACCTGCCACCGGGGAGCTGTTTTTT.

This chain links TRBV30 with TRBJ1-2, with 7 bases lining up with TRBD1. Looked up from germline, CDR1 is GTSNPN and CDR2 is SVGIG (reference sequence). CDR3 length: 11 amino acids. V trimming: 8 bases; J trimming: 5 bases; junction bases outside the gene matches: 5. The CDR3 region has the DNA TGTGCCCGCCACAGGGGATATGGCTACACCTTC. Translation gives CARHRGYGYTF. Filled out from reference TRBV30 and TRBJ1-2, the complete variable domain reads SQTIHQWPATLVQPVGSPLSLECTVEGTSNPNLYWYRQAAGRGLQLLFYSVGIGQISSEVPQNLSASRPQDRQFILSSKKLLLSDSGFYLCARHRGYGYTFGSGTRLTVV.

The chain links TRBV29-1 to TRBJ1-1; weak D call: TRBD1 (5 bases). CDR1 SQVTM and CDR2 ANQGSEA come from the germline V gene. The CDR3 contains 10 residues. V lost 7 bases to trimming and J lost 7 bases, with 10 bases between them. The DNA of the CDR3 is TGCAGCGGTAAAGACAGTGAAGCTTTCTTT. It codes for CSGKDSEAFF.

The V and J genes are TRBV5-5 and TRBJ2-1, with a weak D call TRBD1 (6 bases). Trimming removed 0 bases from V and 10 bases from J, with 8 bases in between. The CDR3 runs to 12 residues. Germline CDR1 and CDR2: SGHKS and YYEKEE (reference sequence). CDR3 region: CASSLVGGEQFF. The CDR3 region has the DNA TGTGCCAGCAGCTTGGTTGGGGGCGAGCAGTTCTTC.

The chain carries TRBV10-2 and TRBJ1-1, with 9 bases matching TRBD1. This CDR3 has 16 amino acids. Germline CDR1 WSHSY, CDR2 SAAADI. V shed 6 bases, J shed 1 base, and the junction held 9 bases outside the gene matches. CDR3 sequence (DNA): TGCGCCAGCAGGGACAGGGGCCATCAAGGGAACACTGAAGCTTTCTTT. Protein: CASRDRGHQGNTEAFF.

The V and J genes are TRBV9 and TRBJ2-5, with TRBD2 matching over 8 bases. The CDR3 length is 16 residues. V trimming: 3 bases; J trimming: 4 bases; junction bases outside the gene matches: 11. The germline V gene encodes CDR1 SGDLS and CDR2 YYNGEE. CDR3 amino acids: CASSAPGTRGRETQYF. CDR3 coding DNA: TGTGCCAGCAGCGCACCGGGGACTAGGGGACGAGAGACCCAGTACTTC.

The rearrangement joins TRBV7-9 to TRBJ1-2, with D possibly TRBD1 on 6 matching bases. Germline values: CDR1 SEHNR, CDR2 FQNEAQ (reference sequence). Between the trimmed V and J ends, which lost 5 bases and 12 bases, there was a span of 22 bases. The CDR3 sequence is 14 residues long. The CDR3 DNA is TGTGCCAGCAGCCAGGACTTTTCTTCGGGGGGCCACACCTTC. Translating it yields CASSQDFSSGGHTF.

This chain joins TRBV15 and TRBJ1-4, with D possibly being TRBD1 (6 bases). Trimming cost V 5 bases and J 7 bases, with 11 bases left between them. This CDR3 region has 13 residues. In germline, CDR1 is LNHNV, CDR2 YYDKDF (reference sequence). As DNA, the CDR3 is TGTGCCACCAGCCCAGGGGTCGGTGAAAAACTGTTTTTT. It encodes CATSPGVGEKLFF.

In regard to this clone: The same CDR3 is also encoded by other DNA sequences in this sample. The chain is built from TRBV28 and TRBJ2-3, with TRBD1 matching 9 bases. With V trimmed by 6 bases and J by 4 bases, 8 bases remained unmatched. CDR3 length: 15 amino acids. Per the germline V gene, CDR1 is MDHEN and CDR2 is SYDVKM. CDR3 residues: CASSPGTGRADTQYF. The CDR3 coding sequence is TGTGCCAGCAGCCCCGGGACAGGGAGGGCAGATACGCAGTATTTT.

The genes are TRBV25-1 and TRBJ1-1; perhaps TRBD1 as D (6 bases). The germline CDR1 and CDR2 sequences are MGHDK and SYGVNS. Trimming took 6 bases from V and 8 from J, leaving 13 bases between them. CDR3 length: 12 residues. The CDR3 loop reads CASSYGTLEAFF. The CDR3, as DNA: TGTGCCAGCAGCTACGGGACACTCGAAGCTTTCTTT. The full variable domain, completed using reference TRBV25-1 and TRBJ1-1, is EADIYQTPRYLVIGTGKKITLECSQTMGHDKMYWYQQDPGMELHLIHYSYGVNSTEKGDLSSESTVSRIRTEHFPLTLESARPSHTSQYLCASSYGTLEAFFGQGTRLTVV.

J is TRBJ1-5 and V is TRBV7-3; 9 positions match TRBD1. V lost 4 bases to trimming and J lost 8 bases; unmatched junction nucleotides: 18. The CDR3 runs to 18 residues. Per germline, CDR1 SGHTA and CDR2 FQGTGA. The CDR3: CASSSKPSGTGRGEPQHF. For the CDR3, the DNA is TGTGCCAGCAGCTCCAAACCTTCCGGGACAGGGAGGGGGGAGCCCCAGCATTTT.

The V gene is TRBV19, the J gene TRBJ1-3, with a weak D call TRBD1 (5 bases). The ends were cut back, 5 bases at V and 0 bases at J, with 14 bases in the middle. CDR1 LNHDA and CDR2 SQIVND come from the germline V gene (reference sequence). This CDR3 is built from 16 residues. The CDR3 DNA reads TGTGCCAGTAGTCCAACCGGGGGGATCTCTGGAAACACCATATATTTT. It yields the protein CASSPTGGISGNTIYF.

The rearrangement joins TRBV6-6 to TRBJ2-5, with D maybe TRBD2 (6 bases). CDR3 length equals 11 residues. V was trimmed by 5 bases and J by 9 bases, leaving 10 bases between them. CDR1 and CDR2 (germline): MNHNY, SVGAGI (reference sequence). The CDR3 spells CASSPGEAQYF. CDR3 bases: TGTGCCAGCAGTCCGGGGGAGGCCCAGTACTTC.

The gene calls are TRBV6-4 and TRBJ1-2; TRBD1 agrees at 8 bases. The CDR3 covers 13 residues. J lost 3 bases, V lost 6 bases, and 3 bases had no gene match. Germline lookup yields CDR1 MRHNA and CDR2 SNTAGT. The CDR3 bases are TGTGCCAGCAGGACAGGGGCGGACTATGGCTACACCTTC. Its translation: CASRTGADYGYTF.

The chain carries TRBV7-6 and TRBJ1-4; D uncertain. CDR1 is SGHVS and CDR2 is FNYEAQ in the germline V gene. The germline V and J ends were trimmed by 4 bases and 7 bases, with 7 bases remaining between them. The CDR3 runs 12 residues. The CDR3 DNA sequence: TGTGCCAGCAGCTCGGCAGGTGAAAAACTGTTTTTT. Protein sequence: CASSSAGEKLFF.

The rearrangement joins TRBV7-2 to TRBJ2-2; TRBD2 matches 7 bases. The germline V gene encodes CDR1 SGHTA and CDR2 FQGNSA. V lost 5 bases, J lost 4 bases, and 10 bases stayed unmatched. The CDR3 spans 16 residues. The CDR3 loop reads CASSPPRGVVTGELFF. The CDR3 DNA reads TGTGCCAGCAGCCCCCCCCGGGGGGTGGTCACCGGGGAGCTGTTTTTT.

CDR3 amino acids: CASSLQGSPTDTQYF. CDR3 coding DNA: TGTGCCAGCTCCCTACAGGGGTCCCCCACAGATACGCAGTATTTT. J is TRBJ2-3 and V is TRBV18; 7 bases align to TRBD1. Germline V gene sequence: CDR1 KGHSH, CDR2 LQKENI. Trimming removed 6 bases from V and 2 bases from J; junction bases left unmatched: 8. This CDR3 region has 15 residues.

J is TRBJ1-4 and V is TRBV18; 10 positions agree with TRBD1. The CDR3 spans 15 residues. J lost 6 bases, V lost 4 bases, and 5 bases had no gene match. Germline V gives CDR1 KGHSH, CDR2 LQKENI. CDR3 nucleotide sequence: TGTGCCAGCTCACGCCAGGGGACAGGGGATGAAAAACTGTTTTTT. It yields the protein CASSRQGTGDEKLFF. Supplemented by reference TRBV18 and TRBJ1-4, the full variable domain reads NAGVMQNPRHLVRRRGQEARLRCSPMKGHSHVYWYRQLPEEGLKFMVYLQKENIIDESGMPKERFSAEFPKEGPSILRIQQVVRGDSAAYFCASSRQGTGDEKLFFGSGTQLSVL.

The rearrangement links TRBV7-9 to TRBJ1-1; D is unclear. V lost 2 bases and J lost 7, with 8 bases in between. The CDR3 contains 12 residues. Germline V gene lookup returns CDR1 SEHNR and CDR2 FQNEAQ (reference sequence). CDR3 DNA sequence: TGTGCCAGCAGCTTATCCCACATTGAAGCTTTCTTT. It codes for CASSLSHIEAFF.

The chain is built from TRBV28 and TRBJ1-5; a weak D match, TRBD1 (6 bases). V dropped 7 bases and J dropped 6 bases, with 13 bases sitting between them. Germline V gene sequence: CDR1 MDHEN, CDR2 SYDVKM. CDR3 length: 13 amino acids. The CDR3 DNA reads as TGTGCCAGCACGGGACATTGGGTTCAGCCCCAGCATTTT. Its translation is CASTGHWVQPQHF.